Described below is a single T cell receptor (beta chain) sequence and its context. The germline V gene has CDR1 MGHRA and CDR2 YSYEKL. CDR3 length equals 19 residues. The trim removed 0 bases at V and 5 bases at J, leaving 11 bases unmatched. This specimen belongs to a study of blood T cells in healthy people across ages. Primed by a sample-barcoded 5' primer and a J-beta primer mix, a second PCR proceeded for roughly 7 to 11 cycles. TCRdb used MiXCR to reprocess the 5' RACE reads, holding one entry per CDR3 protein. This sample yields more than 1,000,000 distinct CDR3 sequences, of which under 30% are seen a single time; about 0.8% belongs to the top ten. The same sample was also studied in work on T cells of mothers and their children. This second study notes: The data showed no persistent microchimeric T cell clones.

This TCR came from a girl aged 2 to 9 in good health. The V gene is TRBV4-1, the J gene TRBJ2-5; TRBD2 matches 14 bases. The sequenced sample was blood. Here the CDR3 reads CASSQDRLAGGLGEETQYF. The CDR3 nucleotides are TGCGCCAGCAGCCAAGATCGACTAGCGGGAGGGCTGGGTGAGGAGACCCAGTACTTC.